Listed here are 32 T cell receptor beta chains from one sample, sequenced in a study of blood T cell repertoires in COVID-19 (dated by TCRdb to the early 2020s). Library construction relied on the immunoSEQ multiplex PCR assay. TCRdb re-hosts the immuneACCESS table, in-frame sequences only. Its copies lack some clones; in the studies checked, an unresolved V gene accounts for under half of them, and the cause for the rest is not known. The sample table lists some 340,000 clones, about 90% of them with a count of one. About 5.4% of the sample is held by the ten biggest clonotypes. The sequenced sample consisted of PBMCs or T cells enriched from blood (not recorded which). The receptors were gathered from a woman aged 25 to 39 who had recovered from COVID-19.

The V call is TRBV29-1, the J call TRBJ2-5; TRBD2 matches 8 bases. The CDR3 contains 14 residues. CDR1 and CDR2 (germline): SQVTM, ANQGSEA. V was clipped by 4 bases and J by 5 bases; unmatched bases: 9. The CDR3 reads CSVALAGGPETQYF. The CDR3, as DNA: TGCAGCGTTGCCCTCGCGGGGGGTCCGGAGACCCAGTACTTC.

This clone was detected only once. The gene calls are TRBV6-6 and TRBJ2-7; D is unresolved. Germline CDR1 reads MNHNY; CDR2 reads SVGAGI (reference sequence). The CDR3 sequence is 11 residues long. The germline V and J ends were trimmed by 6 bases and 2 bases, with 5 bases remaining between them. This chain's CDR3 is CASSPAYEQYF. The CDR3 DNA reads TGTGCCAGCAGCCCTGCCTACGAGCAGTACTTC.

The chain joins TRBV19 to TRBJ2-7; D ambiguous. This CDR3 region has 13 residues. Trimming stripped 1 base from V and 3 bases from J, with 7 bases between. CDR1 and CDR2 from the germline V gene are LNHDA and SQIVND (reference sequence). The CDR3 region has the DNA TGTGCCAGTAGTATAGGAGTCCTCTACGAGCAGTACTTC. This translates into CASSIGVLYEQYF.

This rearrangement joins TRBV15 to TRBJ2-7; 9 bases align to TRBD1. Germline CDR1 reads LNHNV; CDR2 reads YYDKDF (reference sequence). The CDR3 extends over 17 amino acids. V was pared by 0 bases and J by 0 bases, with 6 bases of the junction left unmatched. CDR3 bases: TGTGCCACCAGCAGAGAGGGTGGGACAGGGAGCTCCTACGAGCAGTACTTC. Its translation: CATSREGGTGSSYEQYF.

J is TRBJ1-5 and V is TRBV5-5; no reliable D call. Looked up from germline, CDR1 is SGHKS and CDR2 is YYEKEE (reference sequence). The CDR3 is made up of 15 amino acids. Trimming removed 0 bases at V and 7 bases at J, with 14 bases between. CDR3 region: CASSLDIEPGQPQHF. CDR3 in DNA: TGTGCCAGCAGCTTGGACATCGAACCGGGACAGCCCCAGCATTTT.

V gene TRBV4-3 combines with J gene TRBJ2-1; possibly TRBD2 for D (6 bases). The germline CDR1 and CDR2 sequences are LGHNA and YSLEER. The CDR3 consists of 17 residues. Trimming cost V 0 bases and J 3 bases, with 15 bases left between them. The CDR3 sequence: CASSQDVRSGRYNEQFF. For the CDR3, the DNA is TGCGCCAGCAGCCAAGATGTGAGGAGCGGGCGCTACAATGAGCAGTTCTTC.

The chain is built from TRBV2 and TRBJ1-1; 7 bases agree with TRBD1. The V gene end was trimmed by 7 bases and the J gene end by 9 bases; junction bases not matched to a gene: 14. The CDR3 length is 14 residues. CDR1 is SNHLY, CDR2 FYNNEI, per germline. The CDR3 DNA follows: TGTGCCAGCAAGTCGGAGGGGGCGAGGGTTCAAGCTTTCTTT. It is translated as CASKSEGARVQAFF.

The V gene is TRBV4-3, the J gene TRBJ2-3; weak D call: TRBD2 (7 bases). The germline CDR1 and CDR2 sequences are LGHNA and YSLEER. This CDR3 comprises 16 residues. V lost 1 base and J lost 2, with 13 bases in between. The CDR3 spells CASSQVGGGNTDTQYF. For the CDR3, the DNA is TGCGCCAGCAGCCAAGTAGGGGGGGGTAACACAGATACGCAGTATTTT.

The chain employs TRBV2 and TRBJ1-2; 10 bases are shared with TRBD1. V lost 7 bases to trimming and J lost 11 bases; unmatched junction nucleotides: 10. This CDR3 contains 13 residues. From germline, CDR1 is SNHLY and CDR2 FYNNEI. DNA for the CDR3: TGTGCCAGCACCGGGACAGGGGAAGTTTGGTACACCTTC. It specifies CASTGTGEVWYTF.

The rearrangement links TRBV21-1 to TRBJ2-3; the table names TRBD2, a call not compared with the DNA. TRBV21-1 is annotated as a pseudogene. The CDR3 covers 16 residues. DNA for the CDR3: TGTGCCAGCAGCAAGGGGACTAGCGGTAGCACAGATACGCAGTATTTT. Amino acid sequence: CASSKGTSGSTDTQYF.

The chain combines TRBV12-3 or TRBV12-4 with TRBJ1-1; the D is unclear. This CDR3 spans 13 amino acids. The V gene lost 5 bases and the J gene lost 0 bases, with 7 bases spanning the gap. CDR3 sequence reads: CASSHGMNTEAFF. The CDR3 DNA reads as TGTGCCAGCAGTCATGGCATGAACACTGAAGCTTTCTTT.

This sequence joins TRBV28 and TRBJ2-7, with 9 nucleotides matching TRBD1. V was pared by 5 bases and J by 3 bases, with 8 bases of the junction left unmatched. The CDR3 contains 15 residues. The germline V gene encodes CDR1 MDHEN and CDR2 SYDVKM. As DNA, the CDR3 is TGTGCCAGCAGTCCCCGACAGGGGGGGCTCTACGAGCAGTACTTC. This sequence encodes CASSPRQGGLYEQYF.

The V call is TRBV3-1 (or the pseudogene TRBV3-2), the J call TRBJ1-6; 10 bases align to TRBD1. Germline values: CDR1 LGHDT, CDR2 YNNKEL (reference sequence). This CDR3 has 15 amino acids. The V segment lost 0 bases and the J segment 10 bases; nucleotides outside the gene matches: 3. CDR3 sequence reads: CASSQETGGLSPLHF. Written as DNA, the CDR3 is TGTGCCAGCAGCCAAGAGACAGGGGGCTTATCACCCCTCCACTTT.

The chain combines TRBV4-3 with TRBJ2-3, with 8 positions matching TRBD2. The J segment lost 6 bases and the V segment lost 6 bases, leaving 8 bases of the junction unmatched. CDR1 and CDR2 (germline): LGHNA, YSLEER. CDR3 length: 14 residues. The CDR3 loop reads CASSVRGGGDTQYF. The DNA of the CDR3 is TGCGCCAGCAGTGTTCGGGGGGGCGGGGATACGCAGTATTTT.

The chain couples TRBV7-9 to TRBJ1-4; no firm D call. V was pared by 5 bases and J by 1 base, with 17 bases between. Germline V gene sequence: CDR1 SEHNR, CDR2 FQNEAQ (reference sequence). The CDR3 totals 17 residues. The chain's CDR3 is CASSVTEGGVTNEKLFF. CDR3 nucleotides: TGTGCCAGCAGCGTTACAGAGGGTGGGGTAACTAATGAAAAACTGTTTTTT.

This clone was counted a few times. The gene calls are TRBV7-6 and TRBJ1-6; D perhaps matches TRBD1 (6 bases). Trimming removed 2 bases from V and 10 bases from J, with 15 bases in between. The CDR3 has 15 residues. Germline values: CDR1 SGHVS, CDR2 FNYEAQ. CDR3 protein: CASSLLQGSASPLHF. Here the CDR3 DNA reads TGTGCCAGCAGCTTATTACAGGGTTCAGCATCACCCCTCCACTTT. The whole variable domain, remainder taken from reference TRBV7-6 and TRBJ1-6, is GAGVSQSPRYKVTKRGQDVALRCDPISGHVSLYWYRQALGQGPEFLTYFNYEAQQDKSGLPNDRFSAERPEGSISTLTIQRTEQRDSAMYRCASSLLQGSASPLHFGNGTRLTVT.

The gene calls are TRBV6-5 and TRBJ2-3, with D hard to call. The germline CDR1 and CDR2 sequences are MNHEY and SVGAGI. Trimming shortened V by 6 bases and J by 3 bases, and 7 bases separated the two germline ends. The CDR3 spans 12 residues. CDR3 protein: CASRTRTDTQYF. CDR3 nucleotide sequence: TGTGCCAGCAGAACGAGAACAGATACGCAGTATTTT.

The J gene is TRBJ2-1, the V gene TRBV3-1 (or the pseudogene TRBV3-2), with 9 bases lining up with TRBD2. The CDR3 loop spans 18 amino acids. In germline, CDR1 is LGHDT, CDR2 YNNKEL (reference sequence). V was pared by 4 bases and J by 3 bases, with 13 bases of the junction left unmatched. The CDR3, as DNA: TGTGCCAGCAGCCTTGGTTTATTGCGGGGGGGACACTACAATGAGCAGTTCTTC. It codes for CASSLGLLRGGHYNEQFF.

This clone has just one count. The chain links TRBV4-2 to TRBJ1-2, with TRBD1 identical over 10 bases. The germline gives CDR1 LGHNA, CDR2 YNFKEQ. V dropped 0 bases and J dropped 6; count of bases not matched to a gene: 13. This CDR3 spans 18 amino acids. The DNA of the CDR3 is TGTGCCAGCAGCCAAGATGGGGGACAGGGGACAATCGGGCATGGCTACACCTTC. It yields the protein CASSQDGGQGTIGHGYTF.

The chain is built from TRBV15 and TRBJ1-4; D is ambiguous. CDR3 length equals 15 residues. Trimming shortened V by 0 bases and J by 2 bases, and 7 bases separated the two germline ends. CDR1 LNHNV and CDR2 YYDKDF come from the germline V gene (reference sequence). CDR3 region: CATSRDSGTNEKLFF. CDR3 in DNA: TGTGCCACCAGCAGAGATTCCGGGACTAATGAAAAACTGTTTTTT. Complete variable domain (other parts from reference TRBV15 and TRBJ1-4): DAMVIQNPRYQVTQFGKPVTLSCSQTLNHNVMYWYQQKSSQAPKLLFHYYDKDFNNEADTPDNFQSRRPNTSFCFLDIRSPGLGDTAMYLCATSRDSGTNEKLFFGSGTQLSVL.

The gene calls are TRBV11-2 and TRBJ1-3; D is perhaps TRBD1 (6 bases). The CDR3 covers 17 residues. Trimming removed 0 bases from V and 0 bases from J, with 12 bases in between. Germline CDR1 and CDR2: SGHAT and FQNNGV. The CDR3 loop reads CASSLERQAFSGNTIYF. DNA of the CDR3: TGTGCCAGCAGCTTAGAAAGACAGGCCTTCTCTGGAAACACCATATATTTT. Drawing the rest from reference TRBV11-2 and TRBJ1-3, the complete variable domain is EAGVAQSPRYKIIEKRQSVAFWCNPISGHATLYWYQQILGQGPKLLIQFQNNGVVDDSQLPKDRFSAERLKGVDSTLKIQPAKLEDSAVYLCASSLERQAFSGNTIYFGEGSWLTVV.

This clone was counted a few times. This chain connects TRBV9 to TRBJ1-5, with 8 bases that match TRBD1. The CDR3 is made up of 13 amino acids. With V trimmed by 3 bases and J by 5 bases, 1 base remained unmatched. Germline lookup yields CDR1 SGDLS and CDR2 YYNGEE. The CDR3 sequence is CASSATGDQPQHF. CDR3 nucleotide sequence: TGTGCCAGCAGCGCGACAGGGGATCAGCCCCAGCATTTT. The variable domain in full, completed from reference TRBV9 and TRBJ1-5, reads DSGVTQTPKHLITATGQRVTLRCSPRSGDLSVYWYQQSLDQGLQFLIQYYNGEERAKGNILERFSAQQFPDLHSELNLSSLELGDSALYFCASSATGDQPQHFGDGTRLSIL.

The sample holds a few counts of this clone. The V and J genes are TRBV14 and TRBJ1-6; D gene unclear. The V gene lost 1 base and the J gene lost 9 bases, with 7 bases spanning the gap. Per germline, CDR1 SGHDN and CDR2 FVKESK. CDR3 size: 13 residues. The CDR3 DNA sequence: TGTGCCAGCAGCCAAGTGGGAGCTTCACCCCTCCACTTT. Residues: CASSQVGASPLHF.

CDR3 loop: CASSPMGQGYTEAFF. DNA for the CDR3: TGTGCCAGCTCACCAATGGGACAGGGATACACTGAAGCTTTCTTT. The rearrangement links TRBV18 to TRBJ1-1; 9 nucleotides line up with TRBD1. Germline lookup yields CDR1 KGHSH and CDR2 LQKENI. This CDR3 spans 15 amino acids. V lost 2 bases and J lost 3; bases outside the gene matches: 4.

This chain connects TRBV29-1 to TRBJ1-4; TRBD1 is a possible D gene (5 bases). The germline gives CDR1 SQVTM, CDR2 ANQGSEA. V was pared by 4 bases and J by 5 bases, with 17 bases between. The CDR3 is 15 residues long. In DNA form, the CDR3 reads TGCAGCGTTGGGGGTACAGGACGGACAAATGAAAAACTGTTTTTT. This gives the protein CSVGGTGRTNEKLFF.

V gene TRBV18 combines with J gene TRBJ1-3; D may be TRBD1 (6 bases). Germline assignment: CDR1 KGHSH and CDR2 LQKENI. Deletions cut 3 bases from V and 0 bases from J, with 9 bases between. This CDR3 is 15 amino acids long. CDR3 residues: CASSPGQYSGNTIYF. The CDR3 DNA is TGTGCCAGCTCACCCGGACAGTACTCTGGAAACACCATATATTTT.

Turning to this clone: A read error may account for a junction end that differs from germline. The chain is built from TRBV6-4 and TRBJ1-2, with D possibly TRBD1 on 6 matching bases. The CDR3 is 13 residues long. CDR1 is MRHNA and CDR2 is SNTAGT in the germline V gene. The CDR3 sequence: CASSDSPSGHQVF. The CDR3 bases are TGTGCCAGCAGTGACTCCCCTTCGGGACATCAGGTCTTC.

The rearrangement uses TRBV6-2 or TRBV6-3 and TRBJ2-7, with 10 nucleotides matching TRBD1. The CDR3 contains 14 residues. The junction had 6 bases not matched to a gene; V was cut back by 5 bases and J by 5 bases. From germline, CDR1 is MNHEY and CDR2 SVGEGT. In DNA form, the CDR3 reads TGTGCCAGCAGTATCGACAGGGGGCTAAACGAGCAGTACTTC. Residues: CASSIDRGLNEQYF.

V is TRBV6-5 and J is TRBJ1-4, with D maybe TRBD1 (6 bases). Germline V lookup: CDR1 MNHEY, CDR2 SVGAGI. Trimming removed 6 bases from V and 7 bases from J, with 9 bases in between. This CDR3 has 12 residues. DNA of the CDR3: TGTGCCAGCAGAAGGACAGCTGAAAAACTGTTTTTT. Translating gives CASRRTAEKLFF.

In its sample, this clone was seen once. The V gene is TRBV5-1, the J gene TRBJ1-2; D is possibly TRBD1 (6 bases). CDR1 SGHRS and CDR2 YFSETQ come from the germline V gene. Trimming removed 0 bases at V and 6 bases at J, with 12 bases between. The CDR3 totals 14 residues. The CDR3 DNA is TGCGCCAGCAGCTTGGCCGGGGGGGCTGATGGCTACACCTTC. Its translation is CASSLAGGADGYTF.

This clone has a single count. This chain links TRBV30 with TRBJ2-1; tentatively, D is TRBD1 (6 bases). The V gene lost 6 bases and the J gene lost 4 bases, with 19 bases spanning the gap. From germline, CDR1 is GTSNPN and CDR2 SVGIG (reference sequence). The CDR3 has 15 amino acids. The CDR3 bases are TGTGCCTGTAATGGCGGAGTGGGGGCGTACAATGAGCAGTTCTTC. Translating gives CACNGGVGAYNEQFF. The full variable domain, completed using reference TRBV30 and TRBJ2-1, is SQTIHQWPATLVQPVGSPLSLECTVEGTSNPNLYWYRQAAGRGLQLLFYSVGIGQISSEVPQNLSASRPQDRQFILSSKKLLLSDSGFYLCACNGGVGAYNEQFFGPGTRLTVL.

This rearrangement joins TRBV9 to TRBJ1-1, with TRBD1 as a possible D gene (5 bases). The V gene's germline CDR1 is SGDLS and CDR2 YYNGEE. CDR3 length equals 13 residues. With 0 bases removed from V and 5 bases from J, the gap between germline ends came to 8 bases. The CDR3 DNA follows: TGTGCCAGCAGCGTAGTGCGGGGGACTGAAGCTTTCTTT. Protein product: CASSVVRGTEAFF.